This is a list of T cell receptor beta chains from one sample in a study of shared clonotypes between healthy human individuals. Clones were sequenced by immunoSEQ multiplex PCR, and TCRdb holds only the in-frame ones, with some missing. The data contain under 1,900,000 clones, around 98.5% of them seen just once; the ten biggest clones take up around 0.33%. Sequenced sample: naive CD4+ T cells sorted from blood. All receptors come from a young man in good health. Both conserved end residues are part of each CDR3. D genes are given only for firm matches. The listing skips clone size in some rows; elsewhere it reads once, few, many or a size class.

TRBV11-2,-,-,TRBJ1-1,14,CASSLLRGNTEAFF,TGTGCCAGCAGCTTATTAAGGGGGAACACTGAAGCTTTCTTT
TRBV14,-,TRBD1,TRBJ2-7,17,CARRPRTRQGDPYEQYF,TGTGCCAGGCGACCCAGGACCCGACAGGGCGATCCCTACGAGCAGTACTTC
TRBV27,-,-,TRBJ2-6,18,CASSLLGITGSGANVLTF,TGTGCCAGCAGTTTATTGGGTATCACAGGCTCTGGGGCCAACGTCCTGACTTTC
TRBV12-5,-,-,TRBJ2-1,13,CASGKTRYNEQFF,TGTGCTAGTGGCAAAACAAGATACAATGAGCAGTTCTTC
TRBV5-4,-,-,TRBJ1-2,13,CASTGGGVLGYTF,TGTGCCAGCACCGGGGGGGGCGTTCTCGGCTACACCTTC
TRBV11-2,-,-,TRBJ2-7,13,CASSPSRGAPLYF,TGTGCCAGCAGCCCTTCGCGGGGAGCCCCCTTGTACTTC
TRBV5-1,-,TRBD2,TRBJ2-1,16,CASSPPGTSVYNEQFF,TGCGCCAGCAGCCCTCCCGGGACTAGCGTGTACAATGAGCAGTTCTTC
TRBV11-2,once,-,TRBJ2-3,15,CASSLDLLGTDTQYF,TGTGCCAGCAGCTTAGATTTGCTTGGCACAGATACGCAGTATTTT
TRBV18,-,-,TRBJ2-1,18,CASSRPPSPSRSHNEQFF,TGTGCCAGCTCACGACCCCCTTCACCATCACGATCGCACAATGAGCAGTTCTTC
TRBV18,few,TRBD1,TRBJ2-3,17,CASSPLRTGTLGDTQYF,TGTGCCAGCTCACCCTTAAGGACAGGGACCCTGGGGGATACGCAGTATTTT
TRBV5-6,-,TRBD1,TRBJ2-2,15,CASSFLDREAGELFF,TGTGCCAGCAGCTTTTTGGACAGGGAGGCCGGGGAGCTGTTTTTT